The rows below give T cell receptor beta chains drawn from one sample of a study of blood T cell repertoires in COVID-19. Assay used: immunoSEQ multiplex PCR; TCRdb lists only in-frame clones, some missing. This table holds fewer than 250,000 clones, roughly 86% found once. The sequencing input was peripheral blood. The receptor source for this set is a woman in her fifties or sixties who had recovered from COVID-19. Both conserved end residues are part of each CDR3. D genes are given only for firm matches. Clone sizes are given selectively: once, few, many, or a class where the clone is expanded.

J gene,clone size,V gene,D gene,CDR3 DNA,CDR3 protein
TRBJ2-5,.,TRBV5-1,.,TGCGCCAGCAGCACCTGGACAGCCCAAGAGACCCAGTACTTC,CASSTWTAQETQYF
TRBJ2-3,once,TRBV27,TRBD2,TGTGCCAGCAGGGTGACTAGCGGGGGATTAGATACGCAGTATTTT,CASRVTSGGLDTQYF
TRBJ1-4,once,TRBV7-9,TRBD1,TGTGCCAGCAGCTTGGGGCCAGGGGGTGAAAAACTGTTTTTT,CASSLGPGGEKLFF
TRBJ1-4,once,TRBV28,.,TGTGCCAGCAGAACCTTAATGGCCGTGAATAATGAAAAACTGTTTTTT,CASRTLMAVNNEKLFF
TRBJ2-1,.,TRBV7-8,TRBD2,TGTGCCAGCAGTACGGGACTAGCGGGGGGCAGCTCCTACAATGAGCAGTTCTTC,CASSTGLAGGSSYNEQFF
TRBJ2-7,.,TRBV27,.,TGTGCCAGCAGTCTACGTCAGGGGACGATCTCCTACGAGCAGTACTTC,CASSLRQGTISYEQYF
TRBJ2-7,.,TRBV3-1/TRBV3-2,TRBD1,TGTGCCAGCAGCCAAGAGCCGGGACAGGCCTTTTTCGAGCAGTACTTC,CASSQEPGQAFFEQYF
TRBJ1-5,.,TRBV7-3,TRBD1,TGTGCCAGCAGCTTAAAGGGGACAGGGCCAGGGGAGCCCCAGCATTTT,CASSLKGTGPGEPQHF
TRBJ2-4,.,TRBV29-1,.,TGCAGCGTTGTAAGGCGGGGTGAAGACATTCAGTACTTC,CSVVRRGEDIQYF
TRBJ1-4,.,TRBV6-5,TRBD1,TGTGCCAGCAGTCAATCGACAGGGGGCAATGAAAAACTGTTTTTT,CASSQSTGGNEKLFF
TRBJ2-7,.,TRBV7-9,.,TGTGCCAGCAGCCCAAATGAGCAGTACTTC,CASSPNEQYF
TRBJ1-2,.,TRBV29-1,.,TGCAGCGCACGATCAGATCAGGGAGGGCTCTATGGCTACACCTTC,CSARSDQGGLYGYTF
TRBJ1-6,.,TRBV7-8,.,TGTGCCAGCAGCTTAGCGTGGGTTCTTCGGGATTCACCCCTCCACTTT,CASSLAWVLRDSPLHF
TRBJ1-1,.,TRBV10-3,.,TGTGCCATCAGTGGTCGGGAGAACACTGAAGCTTTCTTT,CAISGRENTEAFF
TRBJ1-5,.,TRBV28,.,TGTGCCAGCACCTACAGGGCTCAGCCCCAGCATTTT,CASTYRAQPQHF
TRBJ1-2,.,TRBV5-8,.,TGTGCCAGCAATCCCTCCCACTATGGCTACACCTTC,CASNPSHYGYTF
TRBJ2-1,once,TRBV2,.,TGTGCCAGCAGCCAAACCCGGGGGGCCATAACCTACAATGAGCAGTTCTTC,CASSQTRGAITYNEQFF
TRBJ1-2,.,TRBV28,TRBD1,TGTGCCAGCAGTTTGGCGGGACAGGGTAAAGCTAACTATGGCTACACCTTC,CASSLAGQGKANYGYTF
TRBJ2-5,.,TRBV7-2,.,TGTGCCAGCAGCTTAGTCTATAGCCAGACCCAGTACTTC,CASSLVYSQTQYF
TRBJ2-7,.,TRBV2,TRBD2,TGTGCCAGCAGTGAAGGACTAGCGGGGGCCAACTACGAGCAGTACTTC,CASSEGLAGANYEQYF
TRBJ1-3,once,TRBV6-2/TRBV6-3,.,TGTGCCAGCCGTTCTTCGGGGGTATCCGGAAACACCATATATTTT,CASRSSGVSGNTIYF
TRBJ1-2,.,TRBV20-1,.,TGCAGCCCGTGGGGGGACTATGGCTACACCTTC,CSPWGDYGYTF
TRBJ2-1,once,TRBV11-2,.,TGTGCCAGCAGCCCCATACGACAGAGCAATGAGCAGTTCTTC,CASSPIRQSNEQFF
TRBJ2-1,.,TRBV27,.,TGTGCCAGCAGTTTGCGGGGATTCCCCTACAATGAGCAGTTCTTC,CASSLRGFPYNEQFF
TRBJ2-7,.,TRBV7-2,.,TGTGCCAGCAGCTTGGGGCAGGTAACCTACGAGCAGTACTTC,CASSLGQVTYEQYF
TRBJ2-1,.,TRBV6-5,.,TGTGCCAGCAGTCCAACAGGGAGCTCCTACAATGAGCAGTTCTTC,CASSPTGSSYNEQFF
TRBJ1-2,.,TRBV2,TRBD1,TGTGCCAGCAAGGGGACAGGGGGGCATGGCTACACCTTC,CASKGTGGHGYTF
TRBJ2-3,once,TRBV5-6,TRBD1,TGTGCCAGCCAACAGGGGGCGCAGGGCACAGATACGCAGTATTTT,CASQQGAQGTDTQYF
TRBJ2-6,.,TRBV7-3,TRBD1,TGTGCCAGCAGCTCCCGGACAGGGGGTAACGGGGCCAACGTCCTGACTTTC,CASSSRTGGNGANVLTF
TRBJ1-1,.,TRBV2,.,TGTGCCAGCAGAGCGGGACTCCAGAACACTGAAGCTTTCTTT,CASRAGLQNTEAFF
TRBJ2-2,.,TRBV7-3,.,TGTGCCAGCAGCTTAGGGGCAGTAGACACCGGGGAGCTGTTTTTT,CASSLGAVDTGELFF
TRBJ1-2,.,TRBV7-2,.,TGTGCCAGCAGCTTAGCGGTTGACAGCCATGGCTACACCTTC,CASSLAVDSHGYTF
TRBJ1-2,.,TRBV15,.,TGTGCCACCAGCAGAGATGATCGGTTTAACTATGGCTACACCTTC,CATSRDDRFNYGYTF
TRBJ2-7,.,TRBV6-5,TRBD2,TGTGCCCATCAGTTAAGTGGGGAGGGCTACGAGCAGTACTTC,CAHQLSGEGYEQYF
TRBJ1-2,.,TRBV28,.,TGTGCCAGCAGTTTCGGTCACTATGGCTACACCTTC,CASSFGHYGYTF
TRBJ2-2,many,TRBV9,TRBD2,TGTGCCAGCAGCGTAGGATCTAGCGGGGGGTGCGGGGAGCTGTTTTTT,CASSVGSSGGCGELFF
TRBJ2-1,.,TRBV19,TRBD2,TGTGCCAGTAGGTCCCAGCGGGGGGGATACAATGAGCAGTTCTTC,CASRSQRGGYNEQFF
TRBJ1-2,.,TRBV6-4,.,TGTGCCAGCAGTGACACCCCCGGGAGGAACTATGGCTACACCTTC,CASSDTPGRNYGYTF
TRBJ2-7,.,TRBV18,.,TGTGCCAGCTCTCCCACGGGGGTAGGGAACGAGCAGTACTTC,CASSPTGVGNEQYF
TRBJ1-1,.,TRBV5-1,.,TGCGCCAGCAGAAACGGACAGACGGTCGTGAACACTGAAGCTTTCTTT,CASRNGQTVVNTEAFF
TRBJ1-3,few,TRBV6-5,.,TGTGCCAGCAGTTACAGTCCGGGAATAAAATTGGGCACCATATATTTT,CASSYSPGIKLGTIYF
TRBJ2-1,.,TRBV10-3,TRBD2,TGTGCCATCAGTGCAGCTAGCGGGGCCTACAATGAGCAGTTCTTC,CAISAASGAYNEQFF
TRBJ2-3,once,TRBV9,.,TGTGCCAGCAGCGTAGAGAACCGGGGGCAGTATTTT,CASSVENRGQYF
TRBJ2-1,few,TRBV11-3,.,TGTGCCAGCAGCTTAGAAGGGGACAATGAGCAGTTCTTC,CASSLEGDNEQFF
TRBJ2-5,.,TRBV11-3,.,TGTGCCAGCAGCCCACAGGGTCAAGAGACCCAGTACTTC,CASSPQGQETQYF
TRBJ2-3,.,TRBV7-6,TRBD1,TGTGCCAGCAGCTTAGACCAGGGGGCGATTGGTACGCAGTATTTT,CASSLDQGAIGTQYF
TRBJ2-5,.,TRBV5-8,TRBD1,TGTGCCAGCAGCTTAGACAGGGGGCAAGAGACCCAGTACTTC,CASSLDRGQETQYF
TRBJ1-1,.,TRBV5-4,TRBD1,TGTGCCAGCAGTTTTAGACAGGGGGCAAGCTCTGAAGCTTTCTTT,CASSFRQGASSEAFF
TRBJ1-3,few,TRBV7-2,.,TGTGCCAGCAGCTTAGGACGGAGCTCTGGAAACACCATATATTTT,CASSLGRSSGNTIYF
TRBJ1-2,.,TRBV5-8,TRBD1,TGTGCCAGCAGCCTCCGACAGGGAATAGGGGGCTACACCTTC,CASSLRQGIGGYTF
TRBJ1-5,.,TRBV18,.,TGTGCCAGCTCACCACGGAGGGACTCGCAGCCCCAGCATTTT,CASSPRRDSQPQHF
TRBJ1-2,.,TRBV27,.,TGTGCCAGCAGTTTTGGCGGGCGGGTAGGCTACACCTTC,CASSFGGRVGYTF
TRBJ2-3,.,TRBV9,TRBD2,TGTGCCAGCAGCGTAGTATTCGGGACTAGCGCGGTTTCAGATACGCAGTATTTT,CASSVVFGTSAVSDTQYF
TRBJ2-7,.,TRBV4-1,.,TGCGCCAGCAGCCATCCAAATTACGAGCAGTACTTC,CASSHPNYEQYF
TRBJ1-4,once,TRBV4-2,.,TGTGCCAGCAGCCAAGTTCAGGGGAAGGGTGAAAAACTGTTTTTT,CASSQVQGKGEKLFF
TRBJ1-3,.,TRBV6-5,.,TGTGCCAGCAGTTACTCCCGAGTGAGGTCGGGAAACACCATATATTTT,CASSYSRVRSGNTIYF
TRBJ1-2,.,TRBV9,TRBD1,TGTGCCAGCAGCGTAGAGGCAGGGGGCGACTATGGCTACACCTTC,CASSVEAGGDYGYTF